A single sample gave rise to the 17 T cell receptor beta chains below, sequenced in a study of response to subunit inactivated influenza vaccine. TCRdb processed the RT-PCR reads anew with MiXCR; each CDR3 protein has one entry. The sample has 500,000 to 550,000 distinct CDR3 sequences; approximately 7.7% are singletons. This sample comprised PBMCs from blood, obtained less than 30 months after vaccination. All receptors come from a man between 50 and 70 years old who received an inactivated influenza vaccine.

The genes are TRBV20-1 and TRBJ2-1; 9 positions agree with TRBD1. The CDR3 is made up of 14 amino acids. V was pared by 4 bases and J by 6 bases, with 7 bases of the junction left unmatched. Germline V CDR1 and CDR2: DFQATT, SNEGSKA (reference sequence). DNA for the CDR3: TGCAGTGCTACCCGACAGGGGGGTCTCAATGAGCAGTTCTTC. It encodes CSATRQGGLNEQFF.

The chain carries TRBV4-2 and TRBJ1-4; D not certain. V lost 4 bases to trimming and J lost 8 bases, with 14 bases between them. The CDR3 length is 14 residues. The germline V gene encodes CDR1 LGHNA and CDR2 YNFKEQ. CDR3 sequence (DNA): TGTGCCAGCAGCCGGCAATGGGTTGGCGAAAAACTGTTTTTT. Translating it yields CASSRQWVGEKLFF.

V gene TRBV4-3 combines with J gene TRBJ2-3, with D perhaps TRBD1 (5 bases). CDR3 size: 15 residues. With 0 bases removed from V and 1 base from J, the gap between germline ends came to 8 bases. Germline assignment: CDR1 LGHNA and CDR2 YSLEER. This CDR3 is CASSQDAQGTDTQYF. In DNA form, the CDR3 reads TGCGCCAGCAGCCAAGATGCACAGGGCACAGATACGCAGTATTTT.

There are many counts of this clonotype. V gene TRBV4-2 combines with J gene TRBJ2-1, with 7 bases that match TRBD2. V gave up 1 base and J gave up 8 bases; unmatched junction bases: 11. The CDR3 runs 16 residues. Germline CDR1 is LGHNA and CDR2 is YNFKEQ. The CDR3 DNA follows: TGTGCCAGCAGCCAAGCCTCGACTAGCCTGGCGTATGAGCAGTTCTTC. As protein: CASSQASTSLAYEQFF.

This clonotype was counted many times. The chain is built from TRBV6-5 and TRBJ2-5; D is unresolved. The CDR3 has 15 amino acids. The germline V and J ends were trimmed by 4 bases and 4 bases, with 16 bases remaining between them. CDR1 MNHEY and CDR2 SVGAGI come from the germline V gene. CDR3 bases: TGTGCCAGCAGTTTCTCCAATTTGAGGCGAGAGACCCAGTACTTC. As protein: CASSFSNLRRETQYF.

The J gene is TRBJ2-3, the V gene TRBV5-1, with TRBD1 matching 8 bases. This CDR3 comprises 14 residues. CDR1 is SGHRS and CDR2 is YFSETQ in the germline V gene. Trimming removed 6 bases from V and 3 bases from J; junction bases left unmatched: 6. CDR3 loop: CASNSGGITDTQYF. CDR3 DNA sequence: TGCGCCAGCAACTCAGGGGGCATTACAGATACGCAGTATTTT.

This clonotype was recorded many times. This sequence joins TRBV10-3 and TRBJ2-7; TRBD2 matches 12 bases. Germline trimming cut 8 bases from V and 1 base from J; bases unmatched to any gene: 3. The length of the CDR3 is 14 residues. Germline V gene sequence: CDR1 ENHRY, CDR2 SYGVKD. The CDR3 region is CAISGTSGSYEQYF. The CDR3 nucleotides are TGTGCCATCTCCGGGACTAGCGGGTCCTACGAGCAGTACTTC.

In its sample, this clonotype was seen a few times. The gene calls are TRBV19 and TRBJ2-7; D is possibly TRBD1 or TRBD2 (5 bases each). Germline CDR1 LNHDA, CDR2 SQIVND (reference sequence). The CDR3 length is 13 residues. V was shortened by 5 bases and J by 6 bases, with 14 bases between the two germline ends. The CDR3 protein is CASSAGAVGEQYF. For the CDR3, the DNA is TGTGCCAGTAGTGCCGGGGCTGTGGGCGAGCAGTACTTC.

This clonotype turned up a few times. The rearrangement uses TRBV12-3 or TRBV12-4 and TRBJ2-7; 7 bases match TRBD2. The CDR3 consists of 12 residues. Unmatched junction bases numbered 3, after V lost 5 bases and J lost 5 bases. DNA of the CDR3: TGTGCCAGCAGTCCTACTAGCGACGAGCAGTACTTC. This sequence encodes CASSPTSDEQYF.

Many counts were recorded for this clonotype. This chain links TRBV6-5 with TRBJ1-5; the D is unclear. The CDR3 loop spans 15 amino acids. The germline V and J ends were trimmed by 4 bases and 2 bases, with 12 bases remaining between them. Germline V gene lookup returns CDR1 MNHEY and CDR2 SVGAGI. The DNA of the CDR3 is TGTGCCAGCAGTTTACACGGACGGGGCAATCAGCCCCAGCATTTT. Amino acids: CASSLHGRGNQPQHF.

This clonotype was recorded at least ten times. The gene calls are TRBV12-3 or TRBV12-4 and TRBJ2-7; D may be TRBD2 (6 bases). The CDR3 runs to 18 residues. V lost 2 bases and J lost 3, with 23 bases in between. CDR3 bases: TGTGCCAGCAGTTTATCTTATGGGAGGCGGAATCGCGGCTACGAGCAGTACTTC. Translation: CASSLSYGRRNRGYEQYF.

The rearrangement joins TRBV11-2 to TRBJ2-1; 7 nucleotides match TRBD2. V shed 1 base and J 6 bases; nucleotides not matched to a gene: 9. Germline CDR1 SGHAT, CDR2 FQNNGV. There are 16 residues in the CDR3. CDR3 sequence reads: CASSLASGLVGNEQFF. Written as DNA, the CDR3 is TGTGCCAGCAGCTTAGCCTCCGGACTAGTAGGCAATGAGCAGTTCTTC.

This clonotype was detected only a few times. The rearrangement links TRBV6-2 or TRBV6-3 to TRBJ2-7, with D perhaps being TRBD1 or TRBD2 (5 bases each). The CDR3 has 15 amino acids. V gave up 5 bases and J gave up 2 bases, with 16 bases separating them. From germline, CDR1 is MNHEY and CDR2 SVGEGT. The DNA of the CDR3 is TGTGCCAGCAGTACCAGAGGGGCGGCGCCCTACGAGCAGTACTTC. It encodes CASSTRGAAPYEQYF.

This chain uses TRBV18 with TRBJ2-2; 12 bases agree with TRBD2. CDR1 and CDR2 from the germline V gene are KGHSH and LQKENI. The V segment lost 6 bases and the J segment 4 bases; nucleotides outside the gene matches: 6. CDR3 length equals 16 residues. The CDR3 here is CASSQTSGSTTGELFF. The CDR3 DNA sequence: TGTGCCAGCTCGCAGACTAGCGGGAGTACCACCGGGGAGCTGTTTTTT.

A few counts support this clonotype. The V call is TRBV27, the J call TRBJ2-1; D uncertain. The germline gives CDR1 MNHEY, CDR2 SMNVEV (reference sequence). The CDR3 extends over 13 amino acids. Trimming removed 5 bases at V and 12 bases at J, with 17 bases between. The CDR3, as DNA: TGTGCCAGCAGTCCTCTCTACAGCGAAGGGCAGTTCTTC. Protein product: CASSPLYSEGQFF.

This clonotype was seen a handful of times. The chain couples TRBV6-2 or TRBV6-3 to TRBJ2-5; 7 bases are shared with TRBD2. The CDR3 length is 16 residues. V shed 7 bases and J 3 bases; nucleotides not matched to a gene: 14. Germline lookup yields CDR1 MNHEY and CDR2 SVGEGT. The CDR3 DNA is TGTGCCAGCACCAAGGACCCGGGGGGAAAGAAAGAGACCCAGTACTTC. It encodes CASTKDPGGKKETQYF.

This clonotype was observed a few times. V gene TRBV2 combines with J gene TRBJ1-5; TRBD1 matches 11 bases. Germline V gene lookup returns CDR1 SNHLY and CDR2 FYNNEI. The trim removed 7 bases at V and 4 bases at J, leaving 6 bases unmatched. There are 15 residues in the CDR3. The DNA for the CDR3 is TGTGCCAGCACGGACAGGGGGCTATTGAATCAGCCCCAGCATTTT. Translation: CASTDRGLLNQPQHF.